Shown below are 15 T cell receptor beta chains from a single sample sequenced in a study of CD8 T cells in Susac syndrome. With random hexamers, reverse transcription was performed on roughly 0.5 to 1 ug of RNA. TCRdb reprocessed the immunoSEQ multiplex PCR reads with MiXCR, giving one entry per CDR3 protein. In the table there are 400,000 or so distinct CDR3 sequences, 85% to 90% of which are singletons. Sequenced sample: CD8+ T cells from PBMCs. Receptors were obtained from a human donor with multiple sclerosis.

The chain recombines TRBV11-2 with TRBJ2-1, with 10 bases identical to TRBD2. The CDR3 length is 20 residues. The ends lost 0 bases at V and 9 bases at J; junction bases unmatched: 20. The germline CDR1 and CDR2 sequences are SGHAT and FQNNGV. In DNA form, the CDR3 reads TGTGCCAGCAGCTTAGATTATAGTTCCAAAACCCTAGCGGGAGACGGTGAGCAGTTCTTC. It is translated as CASSLDYSSKTLAGDGEQFF.

This sequence joins TRBV19 and TRBJ2-7; 9 bases are shared with TRBD1. There are 17 residues in the CDR3. Germline V gene data show CDR1 as LNHDA and CDR2 as SQIVND (reference sequence). V was clipped by 5 bases and J by 2 bases; unmatched bases: 13. The CDR3 loop is CASSHQAGTGTAYEQYF. In DNA, the CDR3 is TGTGCCAGTAGTCACCAGGCCGGGACAGGGACTGCCTACGAGCAGTACTTC.

The V call is TRBV2, the J call TRBJ2-3, with D perhaps TRBD2 (5 bases). Trimming stripped 5 bases from V and 2 bases from J, with 23 bases between. The V gene's germline CDR1 is SNHLY and CDR2 FYNNEI. CDR3 length: 18 residues. CDR3 region: CASSNPGDYQINTDTQYF. CDR3 bases: TGTGCCAGCAGTAACCCCGGCGACTACCAAATAAACACAGATACGCAGTATTTT.

V and J are TRBV7-9 and TRBJ2-5, with D perhaps matching TRBD1 (6 bases). This CDR3 region has 15 residues. Germline V gene sequence: CDR1 SEHNR, CDR2 FQNEAQ (reference sequence). Trimming took 5 bases from V and 0 from J, leaving 13 bases between them. CDR3 residues: CASSRTDTNQETQYF. CDR3 coding DNA: TGTGCCAGCAGCCGGACAGATACGAACCAAGAGACCCAGTACTTC.

The chain carries TRBV4-1 and TRBJ2-2; D is undetermined. This CDR3 region has 16 residues. Germline CDR1 MGHRA, CDR2 YSYEKL. Trimming stripped 3 bases from V and 1 base from J, with 12 bases between. The CDR3 spells CASSHPALGNTGELFF. The CDR3 DNA reads TGCGCCAGCAGCCACCCGGCACTGGGGAACACCGGGGAGCTGTTTTTT.

The J gene is TRBJ2-1, the V gene TRBV7-9; 13 nucleotides match TRBD2. Germline CDR1 is SEHNR and CDR2 is FQNEAQ (reference sequence). There are 18 residues in the CDR3. The V gene end was trimmed by 3 bases and the J gene end by 0 bases; junction bases not matched to a gene: 5. The CDR3 spells CASSFRLAGGSSYNEQFF. The DNA for the CDR3 is TGTGCCAGCAGCTTTAGACTAGCGGGAGGTAGCTCCTACAATGAGCAGTTCTTC.

This chain connects TRBV19 to TRBJ2-7; a weak D match, TRBD1 (6 bases). The V end was cut by 5 bases, the J end by 2 bases, with 13 bases between. The CDR3 length is 14 residues. Germline V CDR1 and CDR2: LNHDA, SQIVND (reference sequence). The CDR3 reads CASSSLQGAYEQYF. The CDR3 region has the DNA TGTGCCAGTAGTTCCTTACAGGGAGCCTACGAGCAGTACTTC. Using reference TRBV19 and TRBJ2-7 for the parts outside the CDR3, the full variable domain is DGGITQSPKYLFRKEGQNVTLSCEQNLNHDAMYWYRQDPGQGLRLIYYSQIVNDFQKGDIAEGYSVSREKKESFPLTVTSAQKNPTAFYLCASSSLQGAYEQYFGPGTRLTVT.

V gene TRBV6-1 combines with J gene TRBJ2-7; 9 nucleotides agree with TRBD1. Losses at the gene ends were 7 bases for V and 3 bases for J; bases not matched to a gene: 10. There are 15 residues in the CDR3. Germline V lookup: CDR1 MNHNS, CDR2 SASEGT. In DNA, the CDR3 is TGTGCCAGCATACCCGGGACAGGGCTTAACTACGAGCAGTACTTC. This sequence encodes CASIPGTGLNYEQYF.

V usage is TRBV12-3 or TRBV12-4 and J usage is TRBJ2-7; D may match TRBD1 or TRBD2 (5 bases each). V lost 5 bases to trimming and J lost 7 bases, with 18 bases between them. The CDR3 extends over 14 amino acids. CDR3 sequence reads: CASSLLPLGTEQYF. CDR3 nucleotide sequence: TGTGCCAGCAGTCTATTACCACTCGGGACGGAGCAGTACTTC.

The V and J genes are TRBV29-1 and TRBJ2-7; D may be TRBD1 or TRBD2 (5 bases each). The CDR3 consists of 12 residues. Trimming removed 6 bases at V and 2 bases at J, with 11 bases between. The germline CDR1 and CDR2 sequences are SQVTM and ANQGSEA. CDR3 loop: CSVDTGTYEQYF. The CDR3 nucleotides read TGCAGCGTGGACACCGGGACCTACGAGCAGTACTTC.

The genes are TRBV2 and TRBJ2-1, with a weak D call TRBD1 (5 bases). CDR3 size: 12 residues. V lost 3 bases to trimming and J lost 15 bases, with 15 bases between them. Germline V gene data show CDR1 as SNHLY and CDR2 as FYNNEI. DNA of the CDR3: TGTGCCAGCAGTGACGCGGACACCGGGCGGTTCTTC. Protein product: CASSDADTGRFF.

V gene TRBV2 combines with J gene TRBJ1-2; maybe TRBD1 (5 bases). The CDR3 has 14 amino acids. The V end lost 1 base, the J end lost 2 bases, and 8 bases lay between the germline ends. In germline, CDR1 is SNHLY, CDR2 FYNNEI. The DNA of the CDR3 is TGTGCCAGCAGTGAAGAAGGGGAGAACTATGGCTACACCTTC. Translation: CASSEEGENYGYTF.

The chain couples TRBV25-1 to TRBJ1-4, with TRBD1 as a possible D gene (5 bases). CDR1 is MGHDK, CDR2 SYGVNS, per germline. The CDR3 consists of 14 residues. V lost 6 bases and J lost 7, with 15 bases in between. The DNA for the CDR3 is TGTGCCAGCAGGATTGGGGGGGACGGTGAAAAACTGTTTTTT. Its translation is CASRIGGDGEKLFF. Drawing the rest from reference TRBV25-1 and TRBJ1-4, the complete variable domain is EADIYQTPRYLVIGTGKKITLECSQTMGHDKMYWYQQDPGMELHLIHYSYGVNSTEKGDLSSESTVSRIRTEHFPLTLESARPSHTSQYLCASRIGGDGEKLFFGSGTQLSVL.

The V call is TRBV27, the J call TRBJ1-2; perhaps TRBD1 as D (6 bases). The germline V and J ends were trimmed by 6 bases and 3 bases, with 14 bases remaining between them. Germline values: CDR1 MNHEY, CDR2 SMNVEV (reference sequence). The CDR3 consists of 14 residues. CDR3 in DNA: TGTGCCAGCAGCCCTCTGGGGACACACTATGGCTACACCTTC. Protein sequence: CASSPLGTHYGYTF.

This CDR3 is CASSSLGTANTEAFF. CDR3 sequence (DNA): TGCGCCAGCAGCTCGCTTGGGACAGCGAACACTGAAGCTTTCTTT. The chain couples TRBV5-1 to TRBJ1-1, with 7 positions matching TRBD1. The CDR3 totals 15 residues. J gave up 1 base and V 3 bases, and 6 bases lay outside the gene matches. From germline, CDR1 is SGHRS and CDR2 YFSETQ.